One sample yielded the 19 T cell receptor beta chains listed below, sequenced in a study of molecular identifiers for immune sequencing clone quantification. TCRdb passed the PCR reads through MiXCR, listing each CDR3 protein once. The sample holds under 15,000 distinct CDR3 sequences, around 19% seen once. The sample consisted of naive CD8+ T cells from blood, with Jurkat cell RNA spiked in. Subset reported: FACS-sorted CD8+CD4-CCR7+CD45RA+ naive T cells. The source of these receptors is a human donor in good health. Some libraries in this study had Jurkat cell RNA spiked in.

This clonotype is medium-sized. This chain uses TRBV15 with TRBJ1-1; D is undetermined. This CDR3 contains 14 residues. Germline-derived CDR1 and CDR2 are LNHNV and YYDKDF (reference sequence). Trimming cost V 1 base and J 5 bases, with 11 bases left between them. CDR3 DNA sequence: TGTGCCACCAGCAGAGTGGCGGGAGGGACTGAAGCTTTCTTT. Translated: CATSRVAGGTEAFF.

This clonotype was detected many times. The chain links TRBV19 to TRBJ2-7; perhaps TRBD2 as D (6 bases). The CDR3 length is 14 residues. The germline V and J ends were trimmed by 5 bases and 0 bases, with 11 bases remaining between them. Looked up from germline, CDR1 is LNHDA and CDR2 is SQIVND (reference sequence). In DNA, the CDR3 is TGTGCCAGTAGTGCGGGACTCAGCTCCTACGAGCAGTACTTC. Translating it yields CASSAGLSSYEQYF.

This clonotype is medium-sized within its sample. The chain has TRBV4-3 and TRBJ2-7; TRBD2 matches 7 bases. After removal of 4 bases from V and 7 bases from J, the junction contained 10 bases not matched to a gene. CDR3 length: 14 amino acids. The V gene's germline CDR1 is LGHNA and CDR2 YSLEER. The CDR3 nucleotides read TGCGCCAGCAGCCCCGCGGGGAGGGCTGAGGAGCAGTACTTC. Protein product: CASSPAGRAEEQYF.

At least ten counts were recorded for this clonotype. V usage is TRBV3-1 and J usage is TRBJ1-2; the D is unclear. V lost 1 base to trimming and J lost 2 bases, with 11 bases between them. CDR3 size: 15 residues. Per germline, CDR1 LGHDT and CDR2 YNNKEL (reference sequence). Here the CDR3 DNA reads TGTGCCAGCAGCCAAGGGGTCAGCCCGAACTATGGCTACACCTTC. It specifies CASSQGVSPNYGYTF.

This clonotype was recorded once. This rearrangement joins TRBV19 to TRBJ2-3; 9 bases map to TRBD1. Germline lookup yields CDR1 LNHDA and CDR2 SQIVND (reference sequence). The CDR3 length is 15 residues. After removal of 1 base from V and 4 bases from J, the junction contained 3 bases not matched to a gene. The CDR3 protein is CASSIAGQGADTQYF. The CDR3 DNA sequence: TGTGCCAGTAGTATAGCGGGACAGGGTGCAGATACGCAGTATTTT.

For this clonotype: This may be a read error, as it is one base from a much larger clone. The CDR3 protein is CASSSLTDPGNTIYF. The DNA for the CDR3 is TGTGCCAGCAGCTCATTGACAGACCCTGGAAACACCATATATTTT. The chain has TRBV7-6 and TRBJ1-3, with TRBD1 as a possible D gene (5 bases). The CDR3 runs to 15 residues. With 4 bases removed from V and 2 bases from J, the gap between germline ends came to 12 bases. Germline V lookup: CDR1 SGHVS, CDR2 FNYEAQ.

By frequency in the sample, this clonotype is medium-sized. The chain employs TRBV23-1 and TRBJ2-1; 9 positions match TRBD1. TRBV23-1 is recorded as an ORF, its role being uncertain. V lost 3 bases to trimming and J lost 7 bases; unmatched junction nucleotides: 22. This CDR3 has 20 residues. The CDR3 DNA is TGCGCCAGCAGTCACTACCTAGGAACGGGACAGGGTTCGGGGGATAATGAGCAGTTCTTC. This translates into CASSHYLGTGQGSGDNEQFF.

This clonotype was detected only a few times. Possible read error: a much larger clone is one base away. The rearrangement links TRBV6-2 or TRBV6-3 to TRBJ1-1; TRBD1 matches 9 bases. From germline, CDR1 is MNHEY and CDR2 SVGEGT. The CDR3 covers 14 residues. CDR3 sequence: CASSLTGGGTEALF. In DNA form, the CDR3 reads TGTGCCAGCAGTTTGACAGGGGGGGGAACTGAAGCTCTCTTT.

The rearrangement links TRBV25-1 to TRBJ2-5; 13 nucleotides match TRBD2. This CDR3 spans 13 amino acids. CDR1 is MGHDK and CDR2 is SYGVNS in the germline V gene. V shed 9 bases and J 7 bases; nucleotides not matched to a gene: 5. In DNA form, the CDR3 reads TGTGCCAGGACGGGACTAGCGGGGCGGACCCAGTACTTC. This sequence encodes CARTGLAGRTQYF.

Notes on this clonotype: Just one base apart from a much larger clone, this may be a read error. The CDR3 loop reads CVSSFPGQGFQPQHF. The CDR3 nucleotides are TGTGTCAGCAGTTTTCCGGGACAGGGGTTCCAGCCCCAGCATTTT. The V gene is TRBV27, the J gene TRBJ1-5, with 10 bases fitting TRBD1. CDR3 length: 15 residues. In germline, CDR1 is MNHEY, CDR2 SMNVEV (reference sequence).

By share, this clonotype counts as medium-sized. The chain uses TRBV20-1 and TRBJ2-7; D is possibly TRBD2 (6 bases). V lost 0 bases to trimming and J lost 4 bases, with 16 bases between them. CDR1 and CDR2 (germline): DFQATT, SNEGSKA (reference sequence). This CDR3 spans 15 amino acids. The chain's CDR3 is CSARDWRERVYEQYF. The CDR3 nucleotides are TGCAGTGCTAGAGATTGGAGGGAAAGGGTTTACGAGCAGTACTTC.

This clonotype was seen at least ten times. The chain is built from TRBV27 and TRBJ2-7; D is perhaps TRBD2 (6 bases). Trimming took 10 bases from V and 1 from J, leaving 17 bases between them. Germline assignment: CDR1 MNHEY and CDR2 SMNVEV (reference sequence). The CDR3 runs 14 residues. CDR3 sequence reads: CATSRGGVSYEQYF. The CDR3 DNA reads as TGTGCCACGAGTCGTGGAGGGGTTTCCTACGAGCAGTACTTC.

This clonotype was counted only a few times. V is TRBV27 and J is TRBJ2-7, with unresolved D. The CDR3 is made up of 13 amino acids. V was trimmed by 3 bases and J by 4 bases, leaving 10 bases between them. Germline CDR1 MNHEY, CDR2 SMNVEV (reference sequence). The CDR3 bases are TGTGCCAGCAGTTTCGGACGGATGTACGAGCAGTACTTC. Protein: CASSFGRMYEQYF.

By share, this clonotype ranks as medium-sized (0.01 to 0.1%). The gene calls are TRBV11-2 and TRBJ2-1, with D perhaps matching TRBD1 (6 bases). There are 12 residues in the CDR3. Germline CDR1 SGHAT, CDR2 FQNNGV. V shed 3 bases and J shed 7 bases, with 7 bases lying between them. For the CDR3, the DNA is TGTGCCAGCAGCTTCGACAGGAATGAGCAGTTCTTC. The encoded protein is CASSFDRNEQFF.

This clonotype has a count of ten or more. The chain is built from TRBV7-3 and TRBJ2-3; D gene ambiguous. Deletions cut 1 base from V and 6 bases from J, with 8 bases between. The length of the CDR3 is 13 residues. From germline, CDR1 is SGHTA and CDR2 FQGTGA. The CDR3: CASSLILRDTQYF. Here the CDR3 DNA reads TGTGCCAGCAGCTTAATCCTTAGGGATACGCAGTATTTT.

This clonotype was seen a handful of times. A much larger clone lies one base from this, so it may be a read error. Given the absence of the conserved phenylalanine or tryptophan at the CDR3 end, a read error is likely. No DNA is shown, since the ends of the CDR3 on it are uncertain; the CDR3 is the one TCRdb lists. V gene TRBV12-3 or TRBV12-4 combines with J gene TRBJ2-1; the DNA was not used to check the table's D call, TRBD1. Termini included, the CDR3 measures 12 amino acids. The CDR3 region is CASSLGGGLEFS.

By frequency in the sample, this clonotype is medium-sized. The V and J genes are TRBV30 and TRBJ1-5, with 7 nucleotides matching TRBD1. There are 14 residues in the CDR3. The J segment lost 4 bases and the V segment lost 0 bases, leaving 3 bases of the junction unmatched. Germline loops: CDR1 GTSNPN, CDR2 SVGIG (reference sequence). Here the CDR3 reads CAWSVGQANQPQHF. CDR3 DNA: TGTGCCTGGAGTGTCGGACAGGCGAATCAGCCCCAGCATTTT.

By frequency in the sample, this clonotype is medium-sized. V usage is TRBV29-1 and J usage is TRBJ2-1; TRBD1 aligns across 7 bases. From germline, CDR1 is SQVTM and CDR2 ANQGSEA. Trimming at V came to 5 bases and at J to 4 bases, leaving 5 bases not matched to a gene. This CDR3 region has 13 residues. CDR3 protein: CSVRGGKYNEQFF. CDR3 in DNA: TGCAGCGTTCGAGGGGGCAAGTACAATGAGCAGTTCTTC.

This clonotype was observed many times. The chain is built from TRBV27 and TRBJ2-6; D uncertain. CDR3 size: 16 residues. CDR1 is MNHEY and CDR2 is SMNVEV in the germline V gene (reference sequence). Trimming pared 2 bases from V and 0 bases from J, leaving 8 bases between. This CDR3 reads CASSLKTASGANVLTF. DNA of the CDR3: TGTGCCAGCAGTTTAAAAACCGCCTCTGGGGCCAACGTCCTGACTTTC.